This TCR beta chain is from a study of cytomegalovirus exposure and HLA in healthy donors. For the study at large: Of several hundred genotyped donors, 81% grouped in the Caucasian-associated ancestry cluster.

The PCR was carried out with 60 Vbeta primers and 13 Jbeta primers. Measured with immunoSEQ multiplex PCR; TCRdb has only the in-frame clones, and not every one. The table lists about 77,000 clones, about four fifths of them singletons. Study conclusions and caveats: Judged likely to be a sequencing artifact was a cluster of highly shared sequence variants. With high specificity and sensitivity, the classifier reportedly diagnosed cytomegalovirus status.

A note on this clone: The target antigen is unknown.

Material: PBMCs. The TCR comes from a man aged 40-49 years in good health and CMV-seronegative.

The CDR3 DNA reads TGTGCCACCCGAACTAGCGGGGTCGTCACCGGGGAGCTGTTTTTT. It codes for CATRTSGVVTGELFF. J is TRBJ2-2 and V is TRBV2, with TRBD2 matching 10 bases. The V gene's germline CDR1 is SNHLY and CDR2 FYNNEI. This CDR3 has 15 amino acids. V shed 10 bases, J shed 4 bases, and the junction held 9 bases outside the gene matches.